This T cell receptor beta chain was captured in a study of cytotoxic CD8 clonotypes in ibrutinib-treated CLL (dated by TCRdb to about 2021). Regarding the research as a whole: The cohort was composed of ten to eleven relapsed/refractory and fewer than 16 treatment-naive patients; IGHV unmutated status was identified in approximately 18 patients. Partial responses were observed in about 25 patients and complete responses in 2; after a median follow-up of about 69 months, remission was maintained in 15 or so patients and progression was observed in roughly twelve. Samples at response were collected after a median of about twelve months of treatment, with a range of roughly 6 to 40 months. On average, each sample yielded some 250,000 productive templates and roughly 95,000 productive rearrangements. Of the approximately 86 participants in the trial, about two dozen had longitudinal samples available. Cryopreserved peripheral blood mononuclear cells were obtained prior to treatment, at the time of response, and at either disease progression or sustained remission.

The cysteine opens and the phenylalanine closes a CDR3 of 17 amino acids. Kept here is only the CDR3 DNA, which spans 51 bases and is read in frame from base 1. The trim is 4 bases for V and 4 bases for J, with a gap of 20 bases between the germline ends. From the germline V gene, CDR1 is SGHRS and CDR2 is YFSETQ. On a MiSeq, deep resolution sequencing aimed for a depth between 1 in 1 million and 1 in 200,000 T cells, with each clonotype covered approximately 10x on average. The immunoSEQ hsTCRB Kit was used to generate TCR beta libraries. In the authors' own workflow: The data were analyzed with ImmunoSEQ Analyzer and ImmunoSEQ Data Assistant, and V, D and J gene assignments followed IMGT definitions. Clonality was computed as one minus normalized Shannon entropy of productive rearrangement frequencies, ranging from 0 to 1. Only overrepresented clonotypes making up at least 0.05% of each patient's repertoire were included in the public clonotype analysis. About a dozen age-matched healthy donor repertoires from immuneACCESS served as clonality controls. TCRdb stores this immuneACCESS table with in-frame sequences only. Part of the clones is absent; in the studies checked, under half of the shortfall reflects unresolved V genes, and no reason is known for the rest. V and J calls and clone size are those listed in that table; D and trimming were worked out from the DNA. The sample table lists around 310,000 clones, just under 80% of them with a count of one. The ten top clones hold 5.5% to 8% of the sample.

For TCR beta library preparation, 1.5 to 2 micrograms of genomic DNA were extracted from the cryopreserved PBMCs. High-throughput TCR beta sequencing was performed on longitudinal blood samples from CLL patients receiving ibrutinib monotherapy. The patients took part in an open-label, single-center phase 2 trial of ibrutinib monotherapy. Results and caveats for the whole study, not just this receptor: Lymph node repertoires were not examined, and the timing of sampling was not matched between patients in sustained remission and those whose disease progressed. Baseline clonality was found to be higher than that of age-matched healthy donors and was strongly correlated with circulating CD8+ T-cell counts. Public clonotypes were rare and either shrank or stayed stable during treatment, and the rise in clonality at ibrutinib response reflected expansion of private clonotypes. Clonality rose at ibrutinib response, remained stable during sustained remission, and dropped back toward baseline at progression.

As regards this clone: Its antigen remains undetermined. Base-call qualities are not available, and no considerably larger clone is one nucleotide away.

This clonotype was obtained from a human donor with chronic lymphocytic leukemia. Here the chain combines TRBV5-1 and TRBJ1-4; 6 matching bases give a weak D call of TRBD1. The sequencing here drew on PBMCs, taken before ibrutinib treatment. CDR3 loop: CASSPGAGGQYNEKLFF. The DNA sequence reads TGCGCCAGCAGCCCGGGGGCCGGAGGGCAGTATAATGAAAAACTGTTTTTT.